This is a list of T cell receptor beta chains from one sample in a study of shared T cell receptors in the human thymus. Measured with immunoSEQ multiplex PCR; TCRdb has only the in-frame clones, and not every one. The table includes some 660,000 clones, over 75% detected once. These same data were also listed under a study on human thymus T cells.

What was sequenced was thymocytes. These receptors all stem from a boy younger than two with a congenital heart defect. CDR3s leave out the opening cysteine and the closing phenylalanine or tryptophan. Fields, in order: V gene, J gene, D gene, CDR3 protein. The D gene is left open where the match is weak.

v_gene: TRBV5-4; j_gene: TRBJ2-7; d_gene: TRBD1; CDR3aa: ASSFNGGQESYEQY
v_gene: TRBV7-2; j_gene: TRBJ2-2; d_gene: NA; CDR3aa: ASSWDIGGPNTGELF
v_gene: TRBV4-3; j_gene: TRBJ2-5; d_gene: TRBD2; CDR3aa: ASSQELAGGLETQY
v_gene: TRBV2; j_gene: TRBJ2-1; d_gene: TRBD1; CDR3aa: ADTYGTGNEQF
v_gene: TRBV6-1; j_gene: TRBJ2-3; d_gene: TRBD2; CDR3aa: ASSHTTSGVGRY
v_gene: TRBV19; j_gene: TRBJ2-5; d_gene: NA; CDR3aa: ASSTPEETQY
v_gene: TRBV25-1; j_gene: TRBJ2-7; d_gene: TRBD1; CDR3aa: ASSEYHRGRGYEQY
v_gene: TRBV18; j_gene: TRBJ1-1; d_gene: TRBD1; CDR3aa: ASSPGQEGLLNTEAF
v_gene: TRBV7-7; j_gene: TRBJ2-1; d_gene: TRBD2; CDR3aa: ASSLVPMLASGRVHEQF
v_gene: TRBV14; j_gene: TRBJ1-1; d_gene: NA; CDR3aa: ASSQEGGGGGEAF
v_gene: TRBV7-9; j_gene: TRBJ2-4; d_gene: TRBD2; CDR3aa: ASSLLREGYRGIQY
v_gene: TRBV20-1; j_gene: TRBJ2-7; d_gene: NA; CDR3aa: SAKQGEGY
v_gene: TRBV7-2; j_gene: TRBJ2-7; d_gene: TRBD1; CDR3aa: ASSLASDRAAFYEQY
v_gene: TRBV28; j_gene: TRBJ1-5; d_gene: NA; CDR3aa: ASSLEGREVYSNQPQH
v_gene: TRBV6-5; j_gene: TRBJ1-2; d_gene: TRBD1; CDR3aa: ASSYSQGAGYGYT
v_gene: TRBV19; j_gene: TRBJ2-7; d_gene: NA; CDR3aa: ASSASSPPRSYEQY
v_gene: TRBV10-2; j_gene: TRBJ2-6; d_gene: TRBD1; CDR3aa: ASGIEGDRVPSGANVLT
v_gene: TRBV9; j_gene: TRBJ1-2; d_gene: NA; CDR3aa: ASSSGCGYT
v_gene: TRBV6-5; j_gene: TRBJ2-7; d_gene: TRBD1; CDR3aa: ASSSTRDSSAYEQY
v_gene: TRBV29-1; j_gene: TRBJ2-4; d_gene: NA; CDR3aa: SVLATTKNIQY
v_gene: TRBV11-2; j_gene: TRBJ2-1; d_gene: TRBD1; CDR3aa: ASSSGQANNEQF
v_gene: TRBV9; j_gene: TRBJ2-3; d_gene: NA; CDR3aa: ASSAQDGQGGTGGTDTQY
v_gene: TRBV6-5; j_gene: TRBJ1-4; d_gene: NA; CDR3aa: ASSQNRATNEKLF
v_gene: TRBV7-2; j_gene: TRBJ2-3; d_gene: NA; CDR3aa: ASSLEVRHRTDTQY
v_gene: TRBV7-9; j_gene: TRBJ1-3; d_gene: NA; CDR3aa: ASSNGITVSGNTIY
v_gene: TRBV6-5; j_gene: TRBJ1-6; d_gene: TRBD1; CDR3aa: ASRGQGISPLH
v_gene: TRBV10-3; j_gene: TRBJ2-5; d_gene: TRBD2; CDR3aa: AISPGLAVTQY
v_gene: TRBV27; j_gene: TRBJ2-3; d_gene: TRBD2; CDR3aa: ASRNGQRGELTDTDTQY
v_gene: TRBV4-3; j_gene: TRBJ1-4; d_gene: TRBD1; CDR3aa: ASSQGDRADNEKLF
v_gene: TRBV4-3; j_gene: TRBJ2-7; d_gene: TRBD2; CDR3aa: ASSQDARRSGANYEQY
v_gene: TRBV2; j_gene: TRBJ2-7; d_gene: NA; CDR3aa: ASRYGGAGEQY
v_gene: TRBV29-1; j_gene: TRBJ2-3; d_gene: TRBD2; CDR3aa: SVVGGERANTQY
v_gene: TRBV27; j_gene: TRBJ2-7; d_gene: TRBD1; CDR3aa: ASSFTTDRVHNEQY
v_gene: TRBV2; j_gene: TRBJ2-5; d_gene: NA; CDR3aa: ASSEIGGAPLWETQY
v_gene: TRBV5-5; j_gene: TRBJ2-7; d_gene: TRBD1; CDR3aa: ASSFADDGDRGREQY
v_gene: TRBV6-1; j_gene: TRBJ2-7; d_gene: NA; CDR3aa: ASSGRDNAARGSYEQY
v_gene: TRBV4-2; j_gene: TRBJ2-2; d_gene: TRBD1; CDR3aa: ASSQKTGTDGGELF
v_gene: TRBV28; j_gene: TRBJ1-2; d_gene: NA; CDR3aa: ASSLQGPAGYT
v_gene: TRBV6-4; j_gene: TRBJ2-7; d_gene: NA; CDR3aa: ASSDSRRTYEQY
v_gene: TRBV11-2; j_gene: TRBJ2-3; d_gene: NA; CDR3aa: ASSPRGDTDTQY